This T cell receptor beta chain is drawn from a study of blood T cell repertoires in COVID-19. Study background: From the United States, Italy and Spain came samples of acute and convalescent COVID-19. Sources were T cells, B-cell-depleted T cells, or PBMCs; the material itself was cDNA or gDNA.

As handled by the study authors: By means of reference gene primer amplification, nucleated cell counts were estimated. Profiled with immunoSEQ multiplex PCR; TCRdb holds only in-frame clones, not every one. The DNA gave D and trimming, while V, J and clone size come from that table. The repertoire holds some 220,000 clones, about 85% seen once, with roughly 2.6% in the top ten. Researchers sorted participants into cohorts using their self-reported clinical history. The sequencing sample was made of PBMCs or T cells enriched from blood (not recorded which). The receptor's source is a woman in her 30s who had recovered from COVID-19.

CDR3 sequence: CASSQTGATDYEQYF. The CDR3 DNA follows: TGCGCCAGCAGCCAGACAGGGGCCACGGACTACGAGCAGTACTTC. This sequence joins TRBV5-1 and TRBJ2-7; 8 nucleotides line up with TRBD1. CDR1 is SGHRS, CDR2 YFSETQ, per germline. J was trimmed by 3 bases and V by 4 bases; bases with no gene match: 9. This CDR3 contains 15 residues. Looking up the rest from reference TRBV5-1 and TRBJ2-7 gives the full variable domain: KAGVTQTPRYLIKTRGQQVTLSCSPISGHRSVSWYQQTPGQGLQFLFEYFSETQRNKGNFPGRFSGRQFSNSRSEMNVSTLELGDSALYLCASSQTGATDYEQYFGPGTRLTVT.